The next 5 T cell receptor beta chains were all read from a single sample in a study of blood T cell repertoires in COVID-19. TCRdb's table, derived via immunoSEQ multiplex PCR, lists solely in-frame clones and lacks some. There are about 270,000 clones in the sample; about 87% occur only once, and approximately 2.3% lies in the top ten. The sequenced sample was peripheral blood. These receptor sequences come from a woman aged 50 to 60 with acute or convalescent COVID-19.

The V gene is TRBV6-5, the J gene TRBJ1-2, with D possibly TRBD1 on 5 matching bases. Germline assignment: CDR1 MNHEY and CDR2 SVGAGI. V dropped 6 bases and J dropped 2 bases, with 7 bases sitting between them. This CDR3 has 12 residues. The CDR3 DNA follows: TGTGCCAGCAGCCCAGGGAACTATGGCTACACCTTC. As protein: CASSPGNYGYTF.

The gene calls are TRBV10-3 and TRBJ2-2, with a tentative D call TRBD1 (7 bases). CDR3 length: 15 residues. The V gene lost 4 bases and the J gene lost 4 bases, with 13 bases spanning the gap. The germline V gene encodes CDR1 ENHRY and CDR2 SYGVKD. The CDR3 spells CAISVTQGGTGELFF. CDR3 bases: TGTGCCATCAGTGTAACCCAGGGGGGCACCGGGGAGCTGTTTTTT.

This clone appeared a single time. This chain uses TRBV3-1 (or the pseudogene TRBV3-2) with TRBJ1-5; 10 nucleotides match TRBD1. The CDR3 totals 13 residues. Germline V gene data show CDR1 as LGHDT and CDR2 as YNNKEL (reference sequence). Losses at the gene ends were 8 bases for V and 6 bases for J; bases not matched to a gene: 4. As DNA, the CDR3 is TGTGCCAGCGGGACAGGGGTGCTTCAGCCCCAGCATTTT. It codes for CASGTGVLQPQHF.

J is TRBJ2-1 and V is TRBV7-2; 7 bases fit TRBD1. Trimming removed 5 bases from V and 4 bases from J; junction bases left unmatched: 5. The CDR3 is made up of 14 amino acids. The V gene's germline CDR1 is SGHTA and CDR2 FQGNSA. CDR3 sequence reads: CASSQDRRYNEQFF. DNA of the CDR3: TGTGCCAGCAGCCAGGACAGGCGATACAATGAGCAGTTCTTC.

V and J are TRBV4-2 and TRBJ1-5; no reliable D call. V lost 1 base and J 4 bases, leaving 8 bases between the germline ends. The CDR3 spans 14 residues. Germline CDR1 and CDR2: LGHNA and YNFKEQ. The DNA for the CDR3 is TGTGCCAGCAGCCAAGTTGGCCTTAATCAGCCCCAGCATTTT. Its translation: CASSQVGLNQPQHF.